This TCR beta chain stems from a study of prognosis after radiotherapy for stage I lung cancer. Multiplex PCR, run in two rounds, amplified TCR beta CDR3 from genomic DNA. The authors ran first-round PCR with primers specific to each TRBV and TRBJ gene. From the multiplex PCR reads, TCRdb called clonotypes with MiXCR, one entry per CDR3 protein. The table records roughly 23,000 distinct CDR3 sequences, approximately 45% of them present only once. The table lists this clonotype with a few counts. Only one base separates this from a far larger clonotype, so it likely reflects a read error. The germline CDR1 and CDR2 sequences are MNHNY and SVGAGI (reference sequence). This CDR3 comprises 13 residues. Trimming shortened V by 1 base and J by 4 bases, and 8 bases separated the two germline ends.

The rearrangement joins TRBV6-6 to TRBJ2-7, with a possible D match to TRBD1 (5 bases). The receptor's source is a donor over 45 with non-small cell lung cancer. The sequencing here drew on PBMCs, taken before or after stereotactic body radiation therapy (not recorded which). This chain's CDR3 is CASSYLDIYEQYF. The CDR3 nucleotides are TGTGCCAGCAGTTACTTGGACATTTACGAGCAGTACTTC.